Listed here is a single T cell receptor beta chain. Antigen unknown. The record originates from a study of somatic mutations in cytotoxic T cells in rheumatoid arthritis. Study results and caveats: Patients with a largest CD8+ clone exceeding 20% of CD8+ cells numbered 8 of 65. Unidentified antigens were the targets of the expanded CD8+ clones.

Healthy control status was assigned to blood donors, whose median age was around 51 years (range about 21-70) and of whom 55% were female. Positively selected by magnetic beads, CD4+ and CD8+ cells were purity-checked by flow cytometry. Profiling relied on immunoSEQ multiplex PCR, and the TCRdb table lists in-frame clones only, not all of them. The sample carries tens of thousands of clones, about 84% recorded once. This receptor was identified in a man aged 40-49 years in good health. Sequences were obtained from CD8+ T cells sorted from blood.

The CDR3 reads CASSLGPHEQYF. In DNA, the CDR3 is TGTGCCAGCAGCTTAGGCCCCCACGAGCAGTACTTC. This chain links TRBV11-1 with TRBJ2-7; D is unresolved. V was pared by 1 base and J by 5 bases, with 6 bases between. The CDR3 spans 12 residues. Germline values: CDR1 SGHAT, CDR2 FQDESV (reference sequence).